The 32 T cell receptor beta chains below were found in one sample sequenced in a study of identical twins. TCRdb reprocessed the 5' RACE reads with MiXCR, giving one entry per CDR3 protein. Of 300,000 to 350,000 distinct CDR3 sequences in the sample, around an eighth were seen once. These data were also reused for a study on yellow fever vaccine responses in identical twins.

The source material was CD8+ T cells sorted from blood. Receptor source: a woman aged 18-29 years in good health.

This clonotype has just a few counts. The chain recombines TRBV10-1 with TRBJ2-2, with D perhaps assigned TRBD1 or TRBD2 (5 bases each). CDR3 length equals 14 residues. Germline CDR1 and CDR2: WNHNN and SYGVQD (reference sequence). V gave up 2 bases and J gave up 4 bases, with 8 bases separating them. CDR3 bases: TGCGCCAGCAGTGAGGAGGGGTTCACCGGGGAGCTGTTTTTT. Residues: CASSEEGFTGELFF.

The chain has TRBV2 and TRBJ2-3; D may be TRBD2 (5 bases). The CDR3 sequence is 13 residues long. V was shortened by 1 base and J by 6 bases, with 8 bases between the two germline ends. Looked up from germline, CDR1 is SNHLY and CDR2 is FYNNEI. CDR3 protein: CASSEGPGDTQYF. Written as DNA, the CDR3 is TGTGCCAGCAGTGAAGGCCCGGGGGATACGCAGTATTTT.

In its sample, this clonotype was seen many times. V and J are TRBV6-2 or TRBV6-3 and TRBJ2-7; 8 bases map to TRBD1. The ends lost 2 bases at V and 0 bases at J; junction bases unmatched: 3. There are 15 residues in the CDR3. Germline V gene sequence: CDR1 MNHEY, CDR2 SVGEGT. The CDR3 nucleotides are TGTGCCAGCAGTTACGAGGGGACAGGCTCCTACGAGCAGTACTTC. It encodes CASSYEGTGSYEQYF.

The chain joins TRBV5-6 to TRBJ2-1, with D possibly matching TRBD1 (6 bases). The germline V gene encodes CDR1 SGHDT and CDR2 YYEEEE. CDR3 size: 16 residues. The ends were cut back, 4 bases at V and 0 bases at J, with 14 bases in the middle. CDR3 in amino acids: CASSAGQLSSYNEQFF. CDR3 nucleotides: TGTGCCAGCAGCGCAGGACAGTTGAGCTCCTACAATGAGCAGTTCTTC.

The V and J genes are TRBV9 and TRBJ2-7; TRBD2 might be the D (6 bases). Deletions cut 2 bases from V and 6 bases from J, with 12 bases between. Per the germline V gene, CDR1 is SGDLS and CDR2 is YYNGEE. The CDR3 runs to 13 residues. In DNA form, the CDR3 reads TGTGCCAGCAGCGTCCCCGGTAGCGGCGAGCAGTACTTC. As protein: CASSVPGSGEQYF.

This clonotype was counted only a few times. V gene TRBV7-2 combines with J gene TRBJ2-1; 9 bases are shared with TRBD2. Looked up from germline, CDR1 is SGHTA and CDR2 is FQGNSA. This CDR3 contains 16 residues. The J segment lost 8 bases and the V segment lost 5 bases, leaving 13 bases of the junction unmatched. The CDR3 nucleotides read TGTGCCAGCAGCACCCGTCGGGCGGGAGGGCCCTATGAGCAGTTCTTC. This sequence encodes CASSTRRAGGPYEQFF.

This clonotype has a count of ten or more. The chain joins TRBV11-2 to TRBJ2-1; TRBD2 agrees at 8 bases. Germline lookup yields CDR1 SGHAT and CDR2 FQNNGV. CDR3 length: 15 residues. The V gene end was trimmed by 0 bases and the J gene end by 4 bases; junction bases not matched to a gene: 2. The CDR3 spells CASSLDRGGYNEQFF. The CDR3 DNA reads as TGTGCCAGCAGCTTAGATCGGGGGGGATACAATGAGCAGTTCTTC. Using reference TRBV11-2 and TRBJ2-1 for the parts outside the CDR3, the full variable domain is EAGVAQSPRYKIIEKRQSVAFWCNPISGHATLYWYQQILGQGPKLLIQFQNNGVVDDSQLPKDRFSAERLKGVDSTLKIQPAKLEDSAVYLCASSLDRGGYNEQFFGPGTRLTVL.

V and J are TRBV15 and TRBJ2-5; 7 bases match TRBD1. CDR1 is LNHNV, CDR2 YYDKDF, per germline (reference sequence). After removal of 8 bases from V and 5 bases from J, the junction contained 11 bases not matched to a gene. The CDR3 runs 14 residues. CDR3 protein: CATADRTLWETQYF. As DNA, the CDR3 is TGTGCCACCGCGGACAGGACACTGTGGGAGACCCAGTACTTC.

This clonotype was detected only a few times. The chain carries TRBV28 and TRBJ2-7; TRBD2 matches at 9 bases. V lost 6 bases, J lost 2 bases, and 8 bases stayed unmatched. CDR1 and CDR2 (germline): MDHEN, SYDVKM. CDR3 length: 15 amino acids. CDR3: CASSSASGDTYEQYF. CDR3 DNA: TGTGCCAGCAGCTCCGCTAGCGGGGATACCTACGAGCAGTACTTC.

This clonotype has a count of ten or more. The rearrangement joins TRBV27 to TRBJ2-1, with a tentative D call TRBD2 (5 bases). The germline gives CDR1 MNHEY, CDR2 SMNVEV (reference sequence). The CDR3 contains 16 residues. Between the trimmed V and J ends, which lost 4 bases and 6 bases, there was a span of 19 bases. CDR3 sequence: CASSSFRENPRNEQFF. CDR3 DNA: TGTGCCAGCAGTTCCTTCCGGGAAAATCCCCGCAATGAGCAGTTCTTC.

The chain combines TRBV28 with TRBJ2-3; D possibly corresponds to TRBD2 (5 bases). The CDR3 sequence is 17 residues long. With 2 bases removed from V and 6 bases from J, the gap between germline ends came to 21 bases. Per germline, CDR1 MDHEN and CDR2 SYDVKM. The CDR3 sequence is CASSLVFGVDWYDTQYF. The CDR3 DNA reads as TGTGCCAGCAGTTTAGTGTTCGGGGTAGATTGGTACGATACGCAGTATTTT.

V and J are TRBV9 and TRBJ2-7, with D possibly TRBD1 on 7 matching bases. The CDR3 has 15 amino acids. Trimming pared 0 bases from V and 3 bases from J, leaving 13 bases between. Germline CDR1 reads SGDLS; CDR2 reads YYNGEE. CDR3 residues: CASSVDGQEGYEQYF. CDR3 sequence (DNA): TGTGCCAGCAGCGTAGATGGACAGGAGGGCTACGAGCAGTACTTC.

In its sample, this clonotype was seen many times. Relative to the germline gene, one junction end is altered; a read error may explain this. The V gene is TRBV12-3 or TRBV12-4, the J gene TRBJ1-4; D perhaps matches TRBD1 (5 bases). The CDR3 is 14 residues long. CDR3 DNA sequence: TGTGCCAGCAGTCGTGGGGCGGTAGGGGCAGGATTTAATTTT. This encodes CASSRGAVGAGFNF.

The chain joins TRBV29-1 to TRBJ2-1; 9 positions agree with TRBD2. With V trimmed by 1 base and J by 7 bases, 5 bases remained unmatched. The CDR3 totals 14 residues. CDR1 and CDR2 from the germline V gene are SQVTM and ANQGSEA. CDR3 coding DNA: TGCAGCGTTGAAGTAGCGGGAGCGGGAAATGAGCAGTTCTTC. Residues: CSVEVAGAGNEQFF.

The chain is built from TRBV5-1 and TRBJ2-1, with D perhaps matching TRBD2 (6 bases). The V end lost 3 bases, the J end lost 5 bases, and 21 bases lay between the germline ends. Germline values: CDR1 SGHRS, CDR2 YFSETQ. The CDR3 covers 17 residues. This chain's CDR3 is CASSSRDTQYVDNEQFF. The CDR3 DNA reads TGCGCCAGCAGCTCGCGGGATACCCAATATGTTGACAATGAGCAGTTCTTC.

Ten or more counts support this clonotype. V and J are TRBV12-3 or TRBV12-4 and TRBJ1-6; TRBD1 might be the D (5 bases). There are 14 residues in the CDR3. With 3 bases removed from V and 10 bases from J, the gap between germline ends came to 13 bases. CDR3 in DNA: TGTGCCAGCAGTTTGTCAGGGCCAGGGTCACCCCTCCACTTT. Amino acids: CASSLSGPGSPLHF.

The chain joins TRBV5-6 to TRBJ1-2; D is unresolved. There are 12 residues in the CDR3. Germline V lookup: CDR1 SGHDT, CDR2 YYEEEE. V was cut by 4 bases and J by 8 bases, with 12 bases left in between. This chain's CDR3 is CASSVPGLGYTF. The CDR3 coding sequence is TGTGCCAGCAGCGTCCCAGGTCTGGGCTACACCTTC.

This clonotype turned up a few times. As DNA, the CDR3 is TGTGCCACCGGAACTAGCGGGGGTGTCAATGAGCAGTTCTTC. It specifies CATGTSGGVNEQFF. This chain links TRBV27 with TRBJ2-1, with TRBD2 matching 11 bases. J was trimmed by 6 bases and V by 10 bases; bases with no gene match: 8. CDR3 length: 14 amino acids. Looked up from germline, CDR1 is MNHEY and CDR2 is SMNVEV (reference sequence).

This clonotype appeared a few times. This sequence joins TRBV20-1 and TRBJ2-7; tentative D call: TRBD2 (5 bases). This CDR3 has 13 amino acids. Trimming removed 1 base from V and 3 bases from J, with 10 bases in between. Germline V gene data show CDR1 as DFQATT and CDR2 as SNEGSKA (reference sequence). CDR3 sequence (DNA): TGCAGTGCTAGAGGCGCTAGCAACTACGAGCAGTACTTC. Protein product: CSARGASNYEQYF.

The gene calls are TRBV7-6 and TRBJ2-5; D remains ambiguous. The germline V gene encodes CDR1 SGHVS and CDR2 FNYEAQ. This CDR3 comprises 13 residues. The ends were cut back, 5 bases at V and 3 bases at J, with 10 bases in the middle. In nucleotides, the CDR3 is TGTGCCAGCAGCCCCGACTGGAAAGAGACCCAGTACTTC. Translated, it gives CASSPDWKETQYF. Full variable domain (outside the CDR3, taken from reference TRBV7-6 and TRBJ2-5): GAGVSQSPRYKVTKRGQDVALRCDPISGHVSLYWYRQALGQGPEFLTYFNYEAQQDKSGLPNDRFSAERPEGSISTLTIQRTEQRDSAMYRCASSPDWKETQYFGPGTRLLVL.

This clonotype was detected ten times or more. The chain has TRBV9 and TRBJ2-1; 7 bases are a match to TRBD2. The CDR3 contains 15 residues. V trimming: 0 bases; J trimming: 7 bases; junction bases outside the gene matches: 7. Looked up from germline, CDR1 is SGDLS and CDR2 is YYNGEE. The CDR3: CASSVDGRTENEQFF. Here the CDR3 DNA reads TGTGCCAGCAGCGTAGACGGGAGGACGGAGAATGAGCAGTTCTTC.

A few counts support this clonotype. The genes are TRBV12-3 or TRBV12-4 and TRBJ2-1; 8 nucleotides match TRBD1. V shed 5 bases and J 9 bases; nucleotides not matched to a gene: 12. CDR3 size: 15 residues. This CDR3 is CASSPAGQAYGEQFF. The CDR3 coding sequence is TGTGCCAGCAGTCCCGCGGGACAGGCTTACGGTGAGCAGTTCTTC.

The table lists this clonotype with a few counts. The chain uses TRBV6-5 and TRBJ2-7; 11 bases line up with TRBD2. The trim removed 0 bases at V and 3 bases at J, leaving 1 base unmatched. CDR3 length: 15 residues. Germline V gene sequence: CDR1 MNHEY, CDR2 SVGAGI. CDR3 in amino acids: CASSYSLAGDYEQYF. CDR3 DNA sequence: TGTGCCAGCAGTTACTCACTAGCGGGAGACTACGAGCAGTACTTC.

The table lists this clonotype with a few counts. The V call is TRBV2, the J call TRBJ2-7; TRBD2 aligns across 7 bases. The CDR3 is 15 residues long. V shed 5 bases and J 2 bases; nucleotides not matched to a gene: 9. Looked up from germline, CDR1 is SNHLY and CDR2 is FYNNEI. The CDR3 DNA sequence: TGTGCCAGCAGTCCAAAGGTGGGAGGGACCTACGAGCAGTACTTC. Translation: CASSPKVGGTYEQYF.

This clonotype came up a few times. The rearrangement uses TRBV4-1 and TRBJ2-4; no clear D gene. In germline, CDR1 is MGHRA, CDR2 YSYEKL. V gave up 7 bases and J gave up 0 bases, with 4 bases separating them. The CDR3 consists of 12 residues. The CDR3: CASMGAKNIQYF. CDR3 bases: TGCGCCAGCATGGGAGCCAAAAACATTCAGTACTTC.

The genes are TRBV7-8 and TRBJ1-6, with D possibly being TRBD1 (6 bases). Germline V lookup: CDR1 SGHVS, CDR2 FQNEAQ. V was pared by 4 bases and J by 3 bases, with 10 bases between. The CDR3 contains 15 residues. CDR3 protein: CASSSRGLYNSPLHF. The CDR3, as DNA: TGTGCCAGCAGCTCCAGGGGCCTCTATAATTCACCCCTCCACTTT. Supplemented by reference TRBV7-8 and TRBJ1-6, the full variable domain reads GAGVSQSPRYKVAKRGQDVALRCDPISGHVSLFWYQQALGQGPEFLTYFQNEAQLDKSGLPSDRFFAERPEGSVSTLKIQRTQQEDSAVYLCASSSRGLYNSPLHFGNGTRLTVT.

This chain uses TRBV6-1 with TRBJ2-2; 8 bases are a match to TRBD2. The trim removed 5 bases at V and 6 bases at J, leaving 8 bases unmatched. The CDR3 is 15 residues long. Germline V CDR1 and CDR2: MNHNS, SASEGT. Written as DNA, the CDR3 is TGTGCCAGCAGTCGGAGCGGGAGAAAGGCCGGGGAGCTGTTTTTT. Protein product: CASSRSGRKAGELFF.

This CDR3 is CASSGLLEVGTEAFF. CDR3 coding DNA: TGTGCCAGCAGCGGCTTATTGGAGGTGGGCACTGAAGCTTTCTTT. The J gene is TRBJ1-1, the V gene TRBV7-9; no definite D call. The CDR3 has 15 residues. The V and J ends lost 5 bases and 4 bases respectively, with 17 bases between them. Germline V gives CDR1 SEHNR, CDR2 FQNEAQ (reference sequence).

The table lists this clonotype with many counts. V gene TRBV7-6 combines with J gene TRBJ1-4, with D possibly matching TRBD1 (6 bases). V was clipped by 2 bases and J by 3 bases, with 16 bases between them. The germline V gene has CDR1 SGHVS and CDR2 FNYEAQ. The CDR3 runs 17 residues. The CDR3 bases are TGTGCCAGCAGCTTACCTATCCGGGGGGCCTCTAATGAAAAACTGTTTTTT. It encodes CASSLPIRGASNEKLFF.

The CDR3 here is CSARQPAEQETQYF. The CDR3 DNA follows: TGCAGTGCTAGACAACCGGCAGAACAAGAGACCCAGTACTTC. The chain joins TRBV20-1 to TRBJ2-5; D call uncertain. Germline CDR1 is DFQATT and CDR2 is SNEGSKA (reference sequence). The V end was cut by 2 bases, the J end by 2 bases, with 12 bases between. This CDR3 is 14 amino acids long.

This clonotype was found a few times. The chain carries TRBV28 and TRBJ1-6; 8 bases align to TRBD1. This CDR3 comprises 16 residues. Per the germline V gene, CDR1 is MDHEN and CDR2 is SYDVKM. The V gene end was trimmed by 8 bases and the J gene end by 9 bases; junction bases not matched to a gene: 15. CDR3 coding DNA: TGTGCCAGCGACGCAAGAGTCGGGACAGGAGGTTCACCCCTCCACTTT. Its protein product is CASDARVGTGGSPLHF.

This clonotype was recorded many times. V and J are TRBV4-1 and TRBJ2-1, with no clear D. This CDR3 spans 11 amino acids. Germline V gene lookup returns CDR1 MGHRA and CDR2 YSYEKL. V was trimmed by 1 base and J by 8 bases, leaving 3 bases between them. The CDR3 loop is CASSQVHEQFF. The CDR3 DNA reads TGCGCCAGCAGCCAAGTTCATGAGCAGTTCTTC.